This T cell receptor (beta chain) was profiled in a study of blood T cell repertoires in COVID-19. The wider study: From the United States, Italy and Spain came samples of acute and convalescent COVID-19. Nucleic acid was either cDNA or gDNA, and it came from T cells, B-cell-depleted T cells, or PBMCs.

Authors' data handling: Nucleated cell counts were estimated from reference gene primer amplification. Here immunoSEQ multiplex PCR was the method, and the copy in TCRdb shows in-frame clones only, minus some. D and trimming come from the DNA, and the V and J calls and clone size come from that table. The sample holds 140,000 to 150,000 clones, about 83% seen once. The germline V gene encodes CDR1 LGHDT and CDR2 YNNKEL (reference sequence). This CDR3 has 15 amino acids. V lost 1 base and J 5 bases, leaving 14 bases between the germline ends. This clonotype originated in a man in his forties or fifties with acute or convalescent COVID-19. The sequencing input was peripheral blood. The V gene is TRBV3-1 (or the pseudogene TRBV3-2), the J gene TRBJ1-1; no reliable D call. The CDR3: CASSQGVSGRTEAFF. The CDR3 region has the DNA TGTGCCAGCAGCCAAGGGGTGTCGGGGAGGACTGAAGCTTTCTTT.